This TCR beta chain was observed in a study of T-cell memory formation after mild COVID-19 (dated by TCRdb to the early 2020s). About the investigation overall: TCR sequence clusters from the two donors were largely donor specific. Two young, previously healthy adult volunteers, one female and one male, were included in the cohort. T-cell clones expanding and contracting after mild COVID-19 in two donors were tracked by longitudinal TCRalpha and TCRbeta repertoire sequencing.

This clonotype appeared a few times. The antigen it binds to is not known. It has no much larger one-base neighbor in the sample; base qualities were not kept. Ficoll-Paque density gradient centrifugation was used to isolate PBMCs. For CDR1 and CDR2, the germline V gene lists LGHNA and YSLEER. The CDR3, cysteine through phenylalanine, is 15 amino acids long. The kept DNA is CDR3 alone, 45 bases in frame from the first base. Deletion took 0 bases off V and 7 bases off J, with a span of 13 bases between the germline ends. Points the paper makes about the study in general: The study included only a couple of mild cases, and larger cohorts that include severe cases with pre-infection samples were judged to be necessary. Contracting CD4+ clones appeared mostly in the CM and EM memory subsets, whereas CD8+ clones were enriched in EMRA. Some responding clones were found in pre-infection memory, which suggests that pre-existing cross-reactive memory T cells took part in the SARS-CoV-2 response. The second-wave clones that peaked on day 37 were not confirmed to be SARS-CoV-2 specific. Clones that contracted from day 15 to 85 showed balanced CD4/CD8 phenotypes, whereas a second wave of clones that expanded from day 15 to 37 leaned towards CD4+.

Instrument on record: Illumina NovaSeq 6000. cDNA libraries for TCRalpha and TCRbeta were prepared by 5'RACE using constant-segment primers, with sample barcodes and unique molecular identifiers added. RNA was extracted from every sample with Trizol reagent. Libraries were amplified in two PCR steps, with a second sample barcode and Illumina TruSeq adapters added in the second step. Sequencing of libraries was performed on an Illumina NovaSeq with 2 x 150 bp paired-end reads. The paper's processing steps were these. Reads were demultiplexed and collapsed into UMI-guided consensus sequences with migec v1.2.7. With mixcr v2.1.11, UMI consensuses were aligned to TRA and TRB V and J templates and assembled into clonotypes. Clonotypes were classified as expanded or contracted when called significant by both edgeR and NoisET, with noise models trained on biological replicates. edgeR calls used a false discovery rate-adjusted p below 0.01 and a log2 fold-change threshold of 1. PCA with hierarchical clustering of max-normalized trajectories of the 1000 most abundant clonotypes was used as exploratory dynamics analysis. Separately sequenced CD4+ and CD8+ repertoires were used to assign a CD4 or CD8 phenotype to each responding clone. TCRdb itself trimmed the public reads at Q25 with fastp, ran MiXCR and retained productive beta chains. Entries are consolidated by CDR3 protein sequence, retaining the most common genes and DNA. The V and J calls and clone size are TCRdb's, not the authors'. For this sample the table gives hundreds of thousands of distinct CDR3 sequences, of which around 27% were detected only once. Approximately 13% of the sample belongs to the ten largest clones.

Sequencing input: PBMCs or a T cell subset sorted from them (not recorded which). This sequence was found in an adult woman who had mild COVID-19 (a few samples of this study predate the infection). The sample titles of this study are shuffled in the database, so cell type and time point are left out; the donor was told from shared clones. The V gene is TRBV4-3 and the J gene is TRBJ1-5; 6 matching bases give a weak D call of TRBD1. The bases read TGCGCCAGCAGCCAAGATCCGGGGGCTCGGCAGCCCCAGCATTTT. It translates to CASSQDPGARQPQHF.